This T cell receptor (beta chain) was profiled in a study of T cell responses to AZD1222 COVID-19 vaccine. Findings and limits, study-wide: Clonal diversity was possibly underestimated, and the donors were mostly white British, with more females.

This CDR3 region has 15 residues. Germline loops: CDR1 SGHDN, CDR2 FVKESK. V lost 4 bases and J lost 2; bases outside the gene matches: 7. This clone was detected only a few times. The target antigen is unknown. Data came from immunoSEQ multiplex PCR; TCRdb stores just in-frame clones and leaves some out. Of some 120,000 clones listed, over 75% were seen once; the top ten hold 10%. The source of this sequence is an adult in good health. V gene TRBV14 combines with J gene TRBJ1-1; the match to TRBD1 covers 7 bases. The sequencing here drew on peripheral blood, taken on day 0 of AZD1222 vaccination. Written as DNA, the CDR3 is TGTGCCAGCAGCCCTACGACAGGGAGAAACACTGAAGCTTTCTTT. It encodes CASSPTTGRNTEAFF.